Sequencing of this TCR beta chain was carried out in a study of radiation and T cells in renal cell carcinoma. Time point described: blood 2 weeks post-SBRT. Stated treatment: 15 Gy SBRT to primary tumor, nephrectomy 4 weeks later. Study-wide results and caveats: From baseline, blood top tumor clonotypes peaked at 2 weeks post-radiation.

The ends were cut back, 4 bases at V and 1 base at J, with 10 bases in the middle. The length of the CDR3 is 14 residues. Germline V lookup: CDR1 LGHNA, CDR2 YNFKEQ. Profiled with immunoSEQ multiplex PCR; TCRdb holds only in-frame clones, not every one. The table lists under 150,000 clones, around four fifths of them singletons, with around 2% in the top ten. About this clone: As yet, its antigen is unknown.

The receptor was isolated from a woman aged 55-70 years with renal cell carcinoma. The material sequenced was blood, taken from a patient whose treatment included radiotherapy and nephrectomy. The chain joins TRBV4-2 to TRBJ1-1; TRBD1 is a possible D gene (6 bases). Here the CDR3 reads CASSPMDRNTEAFF. The CDR3 DNA reads as TGTGCCAGCAGCCCTATGGACAGGAACACTGAAGCTTTCTTT.